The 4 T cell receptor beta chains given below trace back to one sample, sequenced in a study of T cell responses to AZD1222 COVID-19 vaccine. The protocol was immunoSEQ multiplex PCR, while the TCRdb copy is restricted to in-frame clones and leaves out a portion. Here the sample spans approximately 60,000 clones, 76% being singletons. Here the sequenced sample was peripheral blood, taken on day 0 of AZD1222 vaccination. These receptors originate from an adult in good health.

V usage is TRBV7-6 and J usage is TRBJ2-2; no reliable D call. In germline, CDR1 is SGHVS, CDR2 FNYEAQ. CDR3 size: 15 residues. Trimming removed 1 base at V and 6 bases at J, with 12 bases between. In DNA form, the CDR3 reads TGTGCCAGCAGCTTAGGAAATTTGGGTGCCGGGGAGCTGTTTTTT. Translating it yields CASSLGNLGAGELFF.

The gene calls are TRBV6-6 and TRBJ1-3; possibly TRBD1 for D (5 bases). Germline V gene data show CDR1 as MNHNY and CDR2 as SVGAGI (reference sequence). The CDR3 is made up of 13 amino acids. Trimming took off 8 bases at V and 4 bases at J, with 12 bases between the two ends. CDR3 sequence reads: CASRPGSGNTIYF. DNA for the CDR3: TGTGCCAGCCGCCCAGGGTCCGGAAACACCATATATTTT.

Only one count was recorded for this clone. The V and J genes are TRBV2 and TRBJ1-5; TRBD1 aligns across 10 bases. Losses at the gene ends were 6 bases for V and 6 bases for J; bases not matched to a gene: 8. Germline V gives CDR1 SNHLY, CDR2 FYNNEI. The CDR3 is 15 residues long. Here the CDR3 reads CASRAGTGDPQPQHF. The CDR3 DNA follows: TGTGCCAGCAGAGCCGGGACAGGGGATCCTCAGCCCCAGCATTTT.

In DNA form, the CDR3 reads TGTGCCATCAGTGACGGCGGCACTGAAGCTTTCTTT. It yields the protein CAISDGGTEAFF. V usage is TRBV10-3 and J usage is TRBJ1-1; D is uncertain. In germline, CDR1 is ENHRY, CDR2 SYGVKD. V lost 3 bases and J lost 4, with 6 bases in between. This CDR3 is 12 amino acids long.